This T cell receptor beta chain appears in the sequencing data of a study of molecular identifiers for immune sequencing clone quantification (dated by TCRdb to between 2018 and 2020). Regarding the research as a whole: For a replicate experiment, RNA from approximately 20,000 or 100,000 naive CD8 T cells was divided into five aliquots, of which four were sequenced. This methods study benchmarked molecular-identifier clustering-based TCR repertoire sequencing (MIDCIRS) and TCR RNA copy counting, using CD8 T cells to do so. General conclusions and limits of the study: A single cell's worth of spiked-in Jurkat TCR RNA was reported detectable even among about a million naive CD8 T cells. The naive libraries included spiked-in Jurkat TCR RNA (10 copies' worth), and this Jurkat TCR RNA is not part of the donor repertoire. About 3 recovered TCR RNA copies per cell were obtained by modeling, versus approximately 10 by digital PCR, implying a capture efficiency of 25% to 30%. Highly expanded clone sizes could be underestimated because identical TCR molecules may share a barcode. When barcode sub-clustering was not used, chimeric consensus sequences inflated TCR diversity, with chimeras reaching as high as 47%. In CMV-specific effector cells, clones with more than 20 RNA copies contained over 99% of molecules, whereas in naive cells such clones contained under 1% of molecules.

This clonotype was seen at least ten times. The target of this receptor is not known. Base qualities are missing; no much larger clone stands one base away. The library was prepared using PCR. The instrument given in TCRdb is Illumina HiSeq 4000. Preparation of bulk TCR libraries followed a previously described approach, with the TCR primers listed in Table S5. Purification of total RNA was performed with the Qiagen AllPrep DNA/RNA kit. Before analysis, reads from multiple sequencing runs of one library were combined. The published analysis was carried out like this. Only reads with exact TCR constant sequence were kept, trimmed to 150 nt, and grouped by their 12-nt molecular barcodes. Reads in each barcode group were sub-clustered using a 15% Levenshtein threshold, and a quality-weighted consensus sequence was built for each RNA molecule. Non-functional sequences were discarded, and so were lower-count sequences lying one edit away from another sequence. Barcode sub-clusters with fewer than 20% of the maximum read count were removed, based on fitting two negative binomial distributions. TCRdb ran its own pipeline on the public reads, namely fastp trimming at Q25 and MiXCR clone calling, and kept in-frame beta chains. For every CDR3 protein sequence, its rows merge into one entry that carries the most common genes and DNA. These V and J calls rely on TCRdb rather than the paper's analysis. Recorded for this sample are about 70,000 distinct CDR3 sequences; less than 20% of them occurred a single time. 1.5% to 1.9% of the sample rests with the top ten.

V is cut back by 2 bases and J by 6 bases, with 7 bases in the junction unmatched. The CDR3 holds 15 amino acids from the cysteine to the phenylalanine. The entry retains the CDR3 DNA only, 45 bases that are in frame from base 1. The CDR1 and CDR2 encoded by the germline V gene are MDHEN and SYDVKM. Libraries of naive CD8 T cells were built from anywhere between about 20,000 and 1,000,000 sorted cells, with 10%, 30% or 50% of the purified RNA used. Naive CD8 T cells, defined as CD8+CD4-CCR7+CD45RA+, were FACS-sorted into RLT Plus buffer on a BD FACSAria II. To test detection sensitivity, Jurkat RNA equivalent to over 8 TCR copies was spiked into samples of roughly 18,000-1,100,000 naive CD8 T cells. CD8 T cells were enriched using RosetteSep CD8+ T Cell Enrichment Cocktail and Ficoll-Paque, and the enriched cells then underwent ACK red cell lysis.

The sequence is built from TRBV28 and TRBJ2-3, and TRBD2 matches 8 of the central bases. The receptor's source is a human donor in good health. Some libraries in this study had Jurkat cell RNA spiked in. Sequencing used naive CD8+ T cells from blood, with Jurkat cell RNA spiked in. The intended sense of this specimen's cell subset or site label: FACS-sorted CD8+CD4-CCR7+CD45RA+ naive T cells. The CDR3 protein: CASSLKAGVVDTQYF. The DNA sequence reads TGTGCCAGCAGTTTAAAAGCGGGAGTGGTGGATACGCAGTATTTT. Where the CDR3 stops, the reference TRBV28 and TRBJ2-3 genes take over; the full variable domain is DVKVTQSSRYLVKRTGEKVFLECVQDMDHENMFWYRQDPGLGLRLIYFSYDVKMKEKGDIPEGYSVSREKKERFSLILESASTNQTSMYLCASSLKAGVVDTQYFGPGTRLTVL.